One sample yielded the 10 T cell receptor beta chains listed below, sequenced in a study of blood T cell repertoires in COVID-19. Some clones are missing from TCRdb's copy, which holds only in-frame ones; the method was immunoSEQ multiplex PCR. The profile covers some 250,000 clones, with about 86% appearing a single time and roughly 3% taken by the ten largest. The source material was peripheral blood. The receptors derive from a woman in her 30s who had recovered from COVID-19.

The chain recombines TRBV19 with TRBJ1-2; D may be TRBD1 (5 bases). The CDR3 length is 15 residues. CDR1 is LNHDA, CDR2 SQIVND, per germline (reference sequence). V shed 5 bases and J shed 2 bases, with 15 bases lying between them. CDR3 nucleotide sequence: TGTGCCAGTAGTGGGAGGGAGGGGAGAAACTATGGCTACACCTTC. Translating it yields CASSGREGRNYGYTF.

This chain uses TRBV20-1 with TRBJ2-1; 9 bases match TRBD2. The CDR3 sequence is 14 residues long. Germline loops: CDR1 DFQATT, CDR2 SNEGSKA (reference sequence). V shed 3 bases, J shed 7 bases, and the junction held 7 bases outside the gene matches. The CDR3 DNA is TGCAGTGCTAGTTTGCGGGGGGGCCAGAATGAGCAGTTCTTC. It yields the protein CSASLRGGQNEQFF.

The V and J genes are TRBV5-4 and TRBJ2-5; D is unclear. Germline values: CDR1 SGHNT, CDR2 YYREEE (reference sequence). Trimming took 0 bases from V and 3 from J, leaving 6 bases between them. The CDR3 contains 13 residues. DNA for the CDR3: TGTGCCAGCAGCTTGGTGTCAGAAGAGACCCAGTACTTC. Translated, it gives CASSLVSEETQYF.

The rearrangement uses TRBV4-1 and TRBJ1-5, with D tentatively TRBD1 (5 bases). Trimming took 3 bases from V and 4 from J, leaving 16 bases between them. This CDR3 contains 16 residues. Germline V gene data show CDR1 as MGHRA and CDR2 as YSYEKL. CDR3 sequence reads: CASSQFVGGFNQPQHF. CDR3 nucleotides: TGCGCCAGCAGCCAGTTCGTTGGGGGGTTTAATCAGCCCCAGCATTTT.

V gene TRBV6-2 or TRBV6-3 combines with J gene TRBJ2-7; D uncertain. Germline V gives CDR1 MNHEY, CDR2 SVGEGT. The CDR3 is made up of 13 amino acids. The germline V and J ends were trimmed by 6 bases and 2 bases, with 11 bases remaining between them. CDR3: CASSLQLTYEQYF. The CDR3 nucleotides read TGTGCCAGCAGCCTCCAGTTAACCTACGAGCAGTACTTC.

The genes are TRBV4-1 and TRBJ2-1; 9 bases match TRBD2. After removal of 1 base from V and 7 bases from J, the junction contained 14 bases not matched to a gene. The CDR3 runs 18 residues. Germline V lookup: CDR1 MGHRA, CDR2 YSYEKL. CDR3 DNA sequence: TGCGCCAGCAGCCAAGCTTGGAGCCGGACTAGCGAAATAAATGAGCAGTTCTTC. This sequence encodes CASSQAWSRTSEINEQFF.

This clone occurred a few times. This sequence joins TRBV9 and TRBJ2-3; possible D gene TRBD2, 8 bases. Germline lookup yields CDR1 SGDLS and CDR2 YYNGEE. The V end was cut by 1 base, the J end by 2 bases, with 14 bases between. The CDR3 runs to 16 residues. The CDR3 DNA is TGTGCCAGCAGCGTACGGGAGGGGGCCTTCACAGATACGCAGTATTTT. Amino acid sequence: CASSVREGAFTDTQYF.

This chain uses TRBV5-1 with TRBJ2-4; a weak D match, TRBD1 (6 bases). In germline, CDR1 is SGHRS, CDR2 YFSETQ. The germline V and J ends were trimmed by 2 bases and 8 bases, with 8 bases remaining between them. The CDR3 totals 12 residues. The CDR3 DNA reads as TGCGCCAGCAGCTTAGGGGGACACATTCAGTACTTC. It encodes CASSLGGHIQYF.

The CDR3 reads CASSLYRDRAGYEQYF. The CDR3 DNA follows: TGTGCCAGCAGCTTATACCGGGACAGGGCGGGATACGAGCAGTACTTC. The chain links TRBV5-6 to TRBJ2-7; TRBD1 matches 9 bases. The CDR3 is 16 amino acids. CDR1 and CDR2 (germline): SGHDT, YYEEEE. V shed 2 bases, J shed 4 bases, and the junction held 10 bases outside the gene matches. The whole variable domain, filled in from reference TRBV5-6 and TRBJ2-7, reads DAGVTQSPTHLIKTRGQQVTLRCSPKSGHDTVSWYQQALGQGPQFIFQYYEEEERQRGNFPDRFSGHQFPNYSSELNVNALLLGDSALYLCASSLYRDRAGYEQYFGPGTRLTVT.

The V call is TRBV27, the J call TRBJ2-3; 11 nucleotides line up with TRBD1. The junction had 12 bases not matched to a gene; V was cut back by 6 bases and J by 4 bases. CDR1 and CDR2 (germline): MNHEY, SMNVEV (reference sequence). The length of the CDR3 is 17 residues. The CDR3 DNA sequence: TGTGCCAGCAGCGACCTACCGGGACAGGGGGGTCCAGATACGCAGTATTTT. Translated, it gives CASSDLPGQGGPDTQYF.